Listed below are T cell receptor beta chains from one sample, sequenced in a study of blood T cells in healthy people across ages. TCRdb recomputed calls from the 5' RACE reads with MiXCR, one row per CDR3 protein. Of 650,000 to 1,000,000 distinct CDR3 sequences in the sample, roughly 34% were seen once. The sequenced sample was blood. These receptors originate from a man aged 18-30 years in good health. Both conserved end residues are part of each CDR3. The D gene is left open where the match is weak.

-	TRBJ2-1	TRBV20-1	CSARDHIWGQEEQFF
TRBD1	TRBJ2-6	TRBV4-1	CASSQDRVGGQGISGANVLTF
TRBD2	TRBJ2-1	TRBV12-3/TRBV12-4	CASSFAASGGNEQFF
-	TRBJ1-1	TRBV5-1	CASSFDEDTEAFF
-	TRBJ2-5	TRBV6-5	CVSSDDRTETQYF
TRBD1	TRBJ1-2	TRBV19	CASKPETGALVNYGYTF
-	TRBJ2-7	TRBV10-3	CAISVTPPLCSAYEQYF
-	TRBJ1-6	TRBV12-3/TRBV12-4	CASSLQGTDSPLHF
-	TRBJ1-6	TRBV5-1	CASSWDDRILLHF
-	TRBJ1-1	TRBV29-1	CSVEDSGRIKNTEAFF
-	TRBJ2-5	TRBV5-5	CASSLWQEETQYF
-	TRBJ2-1	TRBV7-7	CASSLGGVGGSNEQFF
-	TRBJ2-3	TRBV27	CASKGGRDTQYF
TRBD2	TRBJ2-3	TRBV11-2	CANSSGTKDTQYF
-	TRBJ1-6	TRBV20-1	CSARLGGSGNNSPLHF
-	TRBJ1-1	TRBV20-1	CSARDTAGAEAFF
-	TRBJ2-1	TRBV9	CASTVGGGASNEQFF
TRBD1	TRBJ1-6	TRBV12-3/TRBV12-4	CASSFEGADSPLHF
-	TRBJ2-7	TRBV7-2	CASSLTGVTYEQYF
-	TRBJ1-2	TRBV30	CAWLWGTNYGYTF
-	TRBJ2-7	TRBV11-2	CASSFGPVNEQYF
-	TRBJ2-3	TRBV29-1	CSVEGGMVDTQYF
-	TRBJ1-5	TRBV6-5	CASRGNSNQPQHF
-	TRBJ2-6	TRBV4-2	CASSQDRNSGANVLTF
TRBD1	-	TRBV6-2/TRBV6-3	CASSLNTGGSYNEQYF
-	TRBJ2-4	TRBV24-1	CATSDLLGRAKNIQYF
-	TRBJ2-1	TRBV7-9	CASSLGPGTGGKDEQFF
TRBD2	TRBJ2-7	TRBV6-6	CASSYPWTSVAYEQYF
-	TRBJ2-3	TRBV20-1	CSASSILAASTDTQYF